Below are 23 T cell receptor beta chains sequenced from a single sample in a study of blood T cells in healthy people across ages. Sample-barcoded 5' priming and a J-beta primer mix drove a second PCR of roughly 7 to 11 cycles. TCRdb reprocessed the 5' RACE reads with MiXCR, giving one entry per CDR3 protein. The sample lists over 550,000 distinct CDR3 sequences; approximately 30% were seen once. The source material was blood. The source of these receptors is a woman older than 75 in good health.

About this clonotype itself: One end of the junction varies from germline; a read error may be responsible. The chain recombines TRBV12-3 or TRBV12-4 with TRBJ1-5; 8 nucleotides line up with TRBD1. This CDR3 region has 15 residues. CDR3 sequence (DNA): TGTACCAGCAGTTTTAAGACAGGGGAGAATCAGCCCCAGCATTTT. It specifies CTSSFKTGENQPQHF.

This clonotype came up a few times. This rearrangement joins TRBV20-1 to TRBJ1-1; TRBD1 matches 7 bases. The CDR3 has 13 amino acids. Per germline, CDR1 DFQATT and CDR2 SNEGSKA (reference sequence). V shed 0 bases, J shed 8 bases, and the junction held 6 bases outside the gene matches. Here the CDR3 DNA reads TGCAGTGCTAGAGATCGCGGACAGGCAGAAGCTTTCTTT. Protein: CSARDRGQAEAFF.

The table lists this clonotype with many counts. The chain is built from TRBV27 and TRBJ2-7; 11 bases are shared with TRBD2. V lost 0 bases and J lost 3; bases outside the gene matches: 1. The CDR3 has 15 residues. Per the germline V gene, CDR1 is MNHEY and CDR2 is SMNVEV (reference sequence). CDR3 coding DNA: TGTGCCAGCAGTTTATCCCTAGCGGGGGGCTACGAGCAGTACTTC. Protein sequence: CASSLSLAGGYEQYF.

Note on this clonotype: The junction differs from germline at one of its ends, possibly a read error. This chain links TRBV9 with TRBJ1-1; maybe TRBD1 (6 bases). This CDR3 comprises 14 residues. CDR1 and CDR2 from the germline V gene are SGDLS and YYNGEE. CDR3 loop: CVSSAGTMNTEAFF. DNA for the CDR3: TGTGTCAGCAGCGCAGGGACAATGAACACTGAAGCTTTCTTT. The variable domain in full, with the rest retrieved from reference TRBV9 and TRBJ1-1, is DSGVTQTPKHLITATGQRVTLRCSPRSGDLSVYWYQQSLDQGLQFLIQYYNGEERAKGNILERFSAQQFPDLHSELNLSSLELGDSALYFCVSSAGTMNTEAFFGQGTRLTVV.

This chain connects TRBV20-1 to TRBJ2-3; no definite D call. CDR3 length equals 14 residues. V dropped 3 bases and J dropped 4 bases, with 14 bases sitting between them. Germline values: CDR1 DFQATT, CDR2 SNEGSKA (reference sequence). CDR3 in DNA: TGCAGTGCTAGTTCCTACCCGCTTGCAGATACGCAGTATTTT. Translated, it gives CSASSYPLADTQYF.

Turning to this clonotype: A much larger clone differs by one base, so this may be a read error. V is TRBV27 and J is TRBJ2-3; the match to TRBD2 covers 10 bases. Germline values: CDR1 MNHEY, CDR2 SMNVEV (reference sequence). V lost 3 bases and J lost 6; bases outside the gene matches: 6. The CDR3 has 15 residues. The CDR3 sequence is CASSFSAGGLDTQYF. The CDR3 region has the DNA TGTGCCAGCAGTTTTTCAGCGGGGGGGCTGGATACGCAGTATTTT.

Of note for this clonotype: Relative to the germline gene, one junction end is altered; a read error may explain this. V gene TRBV5-6 combines with J gene TRBJ2-1; 10 bases align to TRBD2. CDR3 length equals 15 residues. CDR1 is SGHDT, CDR2 YYEEEE, per germline. CDR3 sequence: CASCEGTSVYNERFF. DNA for the CDR3: TGTGCCAGCTGCGAGGGGACTAGCGTCTACAATGAGCGGTTCTTC.

At least ten counts were recorded for this clonotype. V usage is TRBV4-2 and J usage is TRBJ2-5; 7 bases agree with TRBD2. This CDR3 spans 15 amino acids. V trimming: 5 bases; J trimming: 5 bases; junction bases outside the gene matches: 11. CDR1 is LGHNA, CDR2 YNFKEQ, per germline. The CDR3 spells CASSMSVGLGETQYF. The CDR3 nucleotides read TGTGCCAGCAGCATGAGCGTAGGACTAGGGGAGACCCAGTACTTC.

This clonotype was counted many times. A clone one base away is much larger, so this may be a read error. The V gene is TRBV20-1, the J gene TRBJ2-5; 8 positions match TRBD1. The CDR3 is 11 amino acids. The germline CDR1 and CDR2 sequences are DFQATT and SNEGSKA (reference sequence). CDR3 sequence: CRARTGETQYF. For the CDR3, the DNA is TGCAGGGCGCGGACAGGGGAGACCCAGTACTTC.

The chain recombines TRBV29-1 with TRBJ2-1; D remains unclear. V was pared by 4 bases and J by 4 bases, with 11 bases between. CDR3 length: 13 residues. Germline V CDR1 and CDR2: SQVTM, ANQGSEA. This CDR3 is CSVAKNQYNEQFF. The CDR3 bases are TGCAGCGTTGCCAAAAACCAATACAATGAGCAGTTCTTC.

Of note for this clonotype: Germline is not matched at one junction end, which may reflect a read error. The chain is built from TRBV2 and TRBJ2-7; D possibly matches TRBD1 or TRBD2 (5 bases each). The germline gives CDR1 SNHLY, CDR2 FYNNEI. The CDR3 covers 14 residues. The CDR3: CASSALGTSYKQYF. CDR3 sequence (DNA): TGTGCCAGCAGTGCGTTAGGGACCTCCTACAAGCAGTACTTC. Full variable domain (missing parts from reference TRBV2 and TRBJ2-7): EPEVTQTPSHQVTQMGQEVILRCVPISNHLYFYWYRQILGQKVEFLVSFYNNEISEKSEIFDDQFSVERPDGSNFTLKIRSTKLEDSAMYFCASSALGTSYKQYFGPGTRLTVT.

CDR3 bases: TGCAGTGCTAGAGCCGGGGTCAAAAACATTCAGTACTTC. Translated, it gives CSARAGVKNIQYF. This chain links TRBV20-1 with TRBJ2-4, with a weak D call TRBD2 (5 bases). Germline V gene lookup returns CDR1 DFQATT and CDR2 SNEGSKA (reference sequence). The length of the CDR3 is 13 residues. V was cut by 1 base and J by 3 bases, with 7 bases left in between.

There are many counts of this clonotype. V and J are TRBV9 and TRBJ2-6; TRBD1 matches 10 bases. V lost 0 bases to trimming and J lost 8 bases; unmatched junction nucleotides: 20. From germline, CDR1 is SGDLS and CDR2 YYNGEE. The CDR3 sequence is 21 residues long. CDR3 nucleotide sequence: TGTGCCAGCAGCGTAGTAGGACAGGGGGGTAGAGCGTTGAGTATGCCCAACGTCCTGACTTTC. Residues: CASSVVGQGGRALSMPNVLTF. Complete variable domain (other parts from reference TRBV9 and TRBJ2-6): DSGVTQTPKHLITATGQRVTLRCSPRSGDLSVYWYQQSLDQGLQFLIQYYNGEERAKGNILERFSAQQFPDLHSELNLSSLELGDSALYFCASSVVGQGGRALSMPNVLTFGAGSRLTVL.

In this sample, this clonotype turned up many times. This chain links TRBV7-9 with TRBJ1-4; 7 nucleotides align to TRBD1. CDR3 length: 17 amino acids. Germline V lookup: CDR1 SEHNR, CDR2 FQNEAQ (reference sequence). Trimming took 3 bases from V and 7 from J; bases not matched to a gene: 14. The CDR3 region is CASSLFSQGNYGEKLFF. The CDR3 DNA reads TGTGCCAGCAGCTTGTTTTCACAGGGGAATTATGGTGAAAAACTGTTTTTT. Using reference TRBV7-9 and TRBJ1-4 for the parts outside the CDR3, the full variable domain is DTGVSQNPRHKITKRGQNVTFRCDPISEHNRLYWYRQTLGQGPEFLTYFQNEAQLEKSRLLSDRFSAERPKGSFSTLEIQRTEQGDSAMYLCASSLFSQGNYGEKLFFGSGTQLSVL.

This chain connects TRBV28 to TRBJ2-5; no reliable D call. The V gene's germline CDR1 is MDHEN and CDR2 SYDVKM. Trimming pared 3 bases from V and 5 bases from J, leaving 13 bases between. The CDR3 is 14 amino acids. Here the CDR3 DNA reads TGTGCCAGCAGTTTTGACCTTCGCCGGGAGACCCAGTACTTC. It encodes CASSFDLRRETQYF.

The chain couples TRBV30 to TRBJ1-5; 10 bases agree with TRBD1. CDR1 GTSNPN and CDR2 SVGIG come from the germline V gene (reference sequence). V shed 6 bases and J 0 bases; nucleotides not matched to a gene: 8. The CDR3 has 16 amino acids. CDR3 sequence (DNA): TGTGCCTGCGGGACAGGGGATTTCTATAGCAATCAGCCCCAGCATTTT. It translates to CACGTGDFYSNQPQHF.

This clonotype has only a few counts. The chain links TRBV16 to TRBJ1-1, with D possibly TRBD1 on 5 matching bases. CDR1 is KGHSY and CDR2 is FQNENV in the germline V gene. The ends were cut back, 0 bases at V and 6 bases at J, with 11 bases in the middle. The length of the CDR3 is 14 residues. This CDR3 is CASSQSGVASEAFF. The CDR3 DNA is TGTGCCAGCAGCCAATCAGGGGTAGCTTCTGAAGCTTTCTTT.

This clonotype was detected many times. The chain has TRBV18 and TRBJ2-1, with D possibly TRBD1 on 5 matching bases. V lost 6 bases and J lost 1, with 16 bases in between. Germline lookup yields CDR1 KGHSH and CDR2 LQKENI. CDR3 length: 16 residues. The CDR3 DNA reads as TGTGCCAGCTCGCTCCAGGGAAGGGGATCCTACAATGAGCAGTTCTTC. Its protein is CASSLQGRGSYNEQFF.

This clonotype was detected ten times or more. CDR3 coding DNA: TGTGCCAGCAGTCGCGGTGAGCAGTTCTTC. Translation gives CASSRGEQFF. V gene TRBV11-1 combines with J gene TRBJ2-1; D is unclear. Germline V lookup: CDR1 SGHAT, CDR2 FQDESV (reference sequence). V was pared by 6 bases and J by 9 bases, with 6 bases between. This CDR3 comprises 10 residues.

In this sample, this clonotype turned up many times. This rearrangement joins TRBV28 to TRBJ2-4; D uncertain. This CDR3 has 14 residues. The germline V and J ends were trimmed by 8 bases and 6 bases, with 17 bases remaining between them. Germline CDR1 MDHEN, CDR2 SYDVKM. This CDR3 reads CASSDRRGGNIQYF. The CDR3 bases are TGTGCCAGCTCGGACCGCCGAGGCGGAAACATTCAGTACTTC.

The sample holds a few counts of this clonotype. V gene TRBV15 combines with J gene TRBJ2-2, with D perhaps TRBD1 (7 bases). Germline V gene lookup returns CDR1 LNHNV and CDR2 YYDKDF (reference sequence). The CDR3 runs to 16 residues. Trimming cost V 2 bases and J 0 bases, with 10 bases left between them. CDR3 sequence reads: CATSRPRGANTGELFF. DNA of the CDR3: TGTGCCACCAGCAGACCCAGGGGGGCGAACACCGGGGAGCTGTTTTTT.

This clonotype was observed at least ten times. The chain employs TRBV6-5 and TRBJ2-7; 9 bases match TRBD1. The CDR3 is 17 amino acids. V trimming: 5 bases; J trimming: 1 base; junction bases outside the gene matches: 12. In germline, CDR1 is MNHEY, CDR2 SVGAGI. In DNA form, the CDR3 reads TGTGCCAGCAGTCCCCGTGCGGGGACAGGGTTTTCCTACGAGCAGTACTTC. Its protein is CASSPRAGTGFSYEQYF.

As regards this clonotype: One end of the junction fails to match germline, which may point to a read error. The gene calls are TRBV12-3 or TRBV12-4 and TRBJ1-1, with TRBD1 matching over 7 bases. This CDR3 has 13 amino acids. The CDR3 DNA reads TGTGTCAGCAGTCGGGACAGGAACACTGAAGCTTTCTTT. It codes for CVSSRDRNTEAFF.